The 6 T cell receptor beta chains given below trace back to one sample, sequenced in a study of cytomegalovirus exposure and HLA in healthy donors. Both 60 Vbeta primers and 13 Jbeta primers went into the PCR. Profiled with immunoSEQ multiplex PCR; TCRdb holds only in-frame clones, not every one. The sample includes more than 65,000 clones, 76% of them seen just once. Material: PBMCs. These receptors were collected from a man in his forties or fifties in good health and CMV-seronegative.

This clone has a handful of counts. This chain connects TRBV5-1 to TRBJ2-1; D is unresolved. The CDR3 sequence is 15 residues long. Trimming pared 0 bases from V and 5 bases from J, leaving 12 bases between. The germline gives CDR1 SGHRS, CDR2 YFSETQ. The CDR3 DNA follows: TGCGCCAGCAGCTTGGCCCCCCCGCGCCACAATGAGCAGTTCTTC. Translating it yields CASSLAPPRHNEQFF. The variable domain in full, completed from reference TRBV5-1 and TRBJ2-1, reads KAGVTQTPRYLIKTRGQQVTLSCSPISGHRSVSWYQQTPGQGLQFLFEYFSETQRNKGNFPGRFSGRQFSNSRSEMNVSTLELGDSALYLCASSLAPPRHNEQFFGPGTRLTVL.

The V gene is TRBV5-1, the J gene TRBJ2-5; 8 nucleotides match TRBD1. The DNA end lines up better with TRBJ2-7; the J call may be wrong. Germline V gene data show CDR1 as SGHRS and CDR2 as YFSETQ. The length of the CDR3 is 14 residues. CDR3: CASSASRGPYEQYF. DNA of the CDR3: TGCGCCAGCAGCGCAAGCAGGGGGCCTTACGAGCAGTACTTC.

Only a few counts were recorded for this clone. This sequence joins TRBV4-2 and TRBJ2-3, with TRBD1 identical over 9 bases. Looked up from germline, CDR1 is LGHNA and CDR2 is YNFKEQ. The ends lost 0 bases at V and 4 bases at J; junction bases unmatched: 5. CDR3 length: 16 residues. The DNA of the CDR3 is TGTGCCAGCAGCCAAGACCCGGGACAGGGTCCAGATACGCAGTATTTT. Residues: CASSQDPGQGPDTQYF.

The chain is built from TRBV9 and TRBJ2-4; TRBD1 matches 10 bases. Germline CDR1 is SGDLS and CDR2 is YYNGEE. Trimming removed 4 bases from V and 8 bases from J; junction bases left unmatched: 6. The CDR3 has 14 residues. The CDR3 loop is CASSPRDRGDIQYF. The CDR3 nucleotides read TGTGCCAGCAGCCCCCGGGACAGGGGAGACATTCAGTACTTC.

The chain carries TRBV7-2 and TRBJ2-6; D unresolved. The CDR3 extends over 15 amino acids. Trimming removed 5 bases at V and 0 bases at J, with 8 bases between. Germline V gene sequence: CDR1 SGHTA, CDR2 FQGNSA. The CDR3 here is CASSLTSSGANVLTF. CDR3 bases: TGTGCCAGCAGCCTAACCTCCTCTGGGGCCAACGTCCTGACTTTC.

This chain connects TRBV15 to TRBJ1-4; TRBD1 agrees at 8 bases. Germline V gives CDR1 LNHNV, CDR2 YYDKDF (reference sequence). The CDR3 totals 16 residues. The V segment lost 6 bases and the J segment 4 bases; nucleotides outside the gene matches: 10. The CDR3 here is CATRSGTGLVNEKLFF. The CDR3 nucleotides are TGTGCCACCAGAAGCGGGACAGGTTTAGTTAATGAAAAACTGTTTTTT.